One sample yielded the 16 T cell receptor beta chains listed below, sequenced in a study of OX40 agonist ivuxolimab in advanced cancers. The method was immunoSEQ multiplex PCR; TCRdb's version includes in-frame clones alone and lacks a portion of them. The sample lists roughly 110,000 clones, 90% seen once, with about 0.48% in the top ten. This material consisted of CD4+ or CD8+ T cells sorted from blood, taken in a trial of the OX40 agonist ivuxolimab. The receptors originated from an adult with an advanced solid tumor such as melanoma, head and neck, liver or kidney cancer.

The chain couples TRBV19 to TRBJ2-3; perhaps D is TRBD1 or TRBD2 (6 bases each). V lost 1 base and J lost 6, with 14 bases in between. The CDR3 loop spans 15 amino acids. Germline V gene data show CDR1 as LNHDA and CDR2 as SQIVND (reference sequence). CDR3 coding DNA: TGTGCCAGTAGTATAGTCCTCTGGGGGGCGGATACGCAGTATTTT. Translation gives CASSIVLWGADTQYF. Together with reference TRBV19 and TRBJ2-3, the CDR3 gives the full variable domain: DGGITQSPKYLFRKEGQNVTLSCEQNLNHDAMYWYRQDPGQGLRLIYYSQIVNDFQKGDIAEGYSVSREKKESFPLTVTSAQKNPTAFYLCASSIVLWGADTQYFGPGTRLTVL.

The chain carries TRBV6-5 and TRBJ1-6, with TRBD1 as a possible D gene (5 bases). This CDR3 contains 14 residues. The V end lost 5 bases, the J end lost 9 bases, and 14 bases lay between the germline ends. The germline V gene has CDR1 MNHEY and CDR2 SVGAGI. Here the CDR3 reads CASSEVQGTSPLHF. CDR3 DNA: TGTGCCAGCAGTGAAGTTCAGGGTACTTCACCCCTCCACTTT.

The chain recombines TRBV2 with TRBJ1-5; no clear D. CDR3 length: 13 residues. V lost 7 bases to trimming and J lost 2 bases, with 9 bases between them. The germline CDR1 and CDR2 sequences are SNHLY and FYNNEI. This CDR3 is CASTLRGNQPQHF. The CDR3 DNA sequence: TGTGCCAGCACATTAAGGGGCAATCAGCCCCAGCATTTT.

The V call is TRBV6-5, the J call TRBJ2-7; TRBD2 is a possible D gene (5 bases). The CDR3 totals 16 residues. V was pared by 4 bases and J by 2 bases, with 18 bases between. The germline V gene encodes CDR1 MNHEY and CDR2 SVGAGI. The CDR3 DNA follows: TGTGCCAGCAGTTCCACCCCCGCGGGCAGCACCTACGAGCAGTACTTC. It specifies CASSSTPAGSTYEQYF.

The chain uses TRBV28 and TRBJ2-2; unclear D gene. Germline CDR1 reads MDHEN; CDR2 reads SYDVKM. CDR3 length equals 15 residues. Trimming took off 3 bases at V and 2 bases at J, with 10 bases between the two ends. This CDR3 reads CASSFPHINTGELFF. The CDR3 DNA follows: TGTGCCAGCAGTTTCCCGCATATAAACACCGGGGAGCTGTTTTTT.

V is TRBV18 and J is TRBJ1-2; D may be TRBD1 (5 bases). CDR1 and CDR2 (germline): KGHSH, LQKENI. V lost 2 bases and J lost 5, with 12 bases in between. CDR3 size: 14 residues. CDR3 protein: CASSPGGTPYGYTF. The CDR3, as DNA: TGTGCCAGCTCACCAGGGGGGACTCCGTATGGCTACACCTTC.

J is TRBJ2-7 and V is TRBV11-2, with TRBD1 matching over 9 bases. The CDR3 length is 15 residues. Germline CDR1 is SGHAT and CDR2 is FQNNGV. J was trimmed by 6 bases and V by 5 bases; bases with no gene match: 11. DNA of the CDR3: TGTGCCAGCAGCACACCGGGACAGGGACGTGGCGAGCAGTACTTC. Residues: CASSTPGQGRGEQYF. The variable domain in full, completed from reference TRBV11-2 and TRBJ2-7, reads EAGVAQSPRYKIIEKRQSVAFWCNPISGHATLYWYQQILGQGPKLLIQFQNNGVVDDSQLPKDRFSAERLKGVDSTLKIQPAKLEDSAVYLCASSTPGQGRGEQYFGPGTRLTVT.

V usage is TRBV4-1 and J usage is TRBJ2-1; 7 bases match TRBD1. J lost 4 bases, V lost 0 bases, and 6 bases had no gene match. Looked up from germline, CDR1 is MGHRA and CDR2 is YSYEKL. The CDR3 is made up of 16 amino acids. CDR3 protein: CASSQDRQGVYNEQFF. In DNA, the CDR3 is TGCGCCAGCAGCCAAGATCGGCAGGGGGTGTACAATGAGCAGTTCTTC.

The V call is TRBV11-2, the J call TRBJ2-1; D remains unclear. This CDR3 contains 12 residues. Trimming left V 5 bases short and J 15 bases short, with 17 bases between. Germline V gives CDR1 SGHAT, CDR2 FQNNGV. CDR3 bases: TGTGCCAGCAGCCCCGAAAGGGCGAGCCGGTTCTTC. Protein: CASSPERASRFF.

The chain is built from TRBV5-1 and TRBJ2-3; TRBD2 agrees at 12 bases. The CDR3 has 16 residues. Germline assignment: CDR1 SGHRS and CDR2 YFSETQ. Trimming removed 1 base from V and 3 bases from J; junction bases left unmatched: 3. CDR3 sequence: CASSLLAGGVTDTQYF. The CDR3 DNA reads TGCGCCAGCAGCTTGCTAGCGGGGGGGGTAACAGATACGCAGTATTTT.

The V call is TRBV30, the J call TRBJ1-1; a weak D match, TRBD1 (6 bases). This CDR3 contains 14 residues. V was clipped by 2 bases and J by 1 base, with 11 bases between them. The V gene's germline CDR1 is GTSNPN and CDR2 SVGIG (reference sequence). The CDR3 sequence: CAWSIEGENTEAFF. The DNA of the CDR3 is TGTGCCTGGAGTATCGAGGGGGAGAACACTGAAGCTTTCTTT.

The chain combines TRBV19 with TRBJ1-1; 7 positions agree with TRBD1. The CDR3 runs to 14 residues. V was pared by 6 bases and J by 0 bases, with 4 bases of the junction left unmatched. Looked up from germline, CDR1 is LNHDA and CDR2 is SQIVND (reference sequence). This CDR3 is CASSLTGLNTEAFF. In nucleotides, the CDR3 is TGTGCCAGTAGCTTGACAGGGCTGAACACTGAAGCTTTCTTT.

V is TRBV11-2 and J is TRBJ2-3; 7 bases match TRBD1. The V segment lost 8 bases and the J segment 2 bases; nucleotides outside the gene matches: 10. Germline V lookup: CDR1 SGHAT, CDR2 FQNNGV. The CDR3 loop spans 15 amino acids. The CDR3 nucleotides are TGTGCCAGCGGCTACAGGGGATTGGCCACAGATACGCAGTATTTT. It yields the protein CASGYRGLATDTQYF.

The chain links TRBV19 to TRBJ2-3, with 10 bases that match TRBD1. The CDR3 sequence is 17 residues long. Germline CDR1 and CDR2: LNHDA and SQIVND (reference sequence). Trimming took 0 bases from V and 9 from J; bases not matched to a gene: 12. DNA for the CDR3: TGTGCCAGTAGTATAGATGGTTCGACAGGGGGCACTGAGACGCAGTATTTT. Translated, it gives CASSIDGSTGGTETQYF.

This chain uses TRBV28 with TRBJ1-1, with unresolved D. Per the germline V gene, CDR1 is MDHEN and CDR2 is SYDVKM. V gave up 7 bases and J gave up 1 base, with 7 bases separating them. CDR3 length equals 12 residues. The CDR3 DNA reads TGTGCCAGCAAACGGGGGAACACTGAAGCTTTCTTT. Translation: CASKRGNTEAFF.

The chain is built from TRBV19 and TRBJ1-5; D unclear. The V end lost 1 base, the J end lost 6 bases, and 10 bases lay between the germline ends. The CDR3 sequence is 14 residues long. Germline lookup yields CDR1 LNHDA and CDR2 SQIVND (reference sequence). The CDR3 DNA follows: TGTGCCAGTAGTATAGGCGTTTCTGGTCAGCCCCAGCATTTT. Amino acids: CASSIGVSGQPQHF.